Each of the 31 T cell receptor beta chains below was sequenced from the same sample in a study. Using its own MiXCR run on the 5' RACE reads, TCRdb lists one record per CDR3 protein. The sample holds some 57,000 distinct CDR3 sequences; 17% are singletons and the top ten take roughly 2.4%. What was sequenced was naive CD4+ T cells sorted from blood. As to subset: naive CD4+ T cells, CD4+CD45RA+CD25-. The receptors shown here come from a female donor with breast cancer.

This clonotype was observed a handful of times. The V and J genes are TRBV28 and TRBJ1-2; no clear D gene. Germline CDR1 MDHEN, CDR2 SYDVKM. The CDR3 has 16 residues. V was trimmed by 3 bases and J by 6 bases, leaving 20 bases between them. The CDR3 DNA follows: TGTGCCAGCAGTTTTTCTGGTGTCACCCAACGGGATGGCTACACCTTC. Protein product: CASSFSGVTQRDGYTF.

This clonotype was counted at least ten times. V and J are TRBV6-2 or TRBV6-3 and TRBJ2-5, with D tentatively TRBD2 (6 bases). Germline values: CDR1 MNHEY, CDR2 SVGEGT. The CDR3 loop spans 16 amino acids. Trimming pared 2 bases from V and 5 bases from J, leaving 18 bases between. The CDR3, as DNA: TGTGCCAGCAGTTACGCATTCTCGGCGGGGCGGGAGACCCAGTACTTC. It yields the protein CASSYAFSAGRETQYF.

This clonotype was found a few times. The chain uses TRBV5-1 and TRBJ2-2; D is possibly TRBD1 (6 bases). The length of the CDR3 is 14 residues. V gave up 0 bases and J gave up 5 bases, with 8 bases separating them. Per the germline V gene, CDR1 is SGHRS and CDR2 is YFSETQ. CDR3 loop: CASSLGGQTGELFF. In DNA, the CDR3 is TGCGCCAGCAGCTTGGGTGGACAGACCGGGGAGCTGTTTTTT.

Notes on this clonotype: A clone one base away is much larger, so this may be a read error. The J gene is TRBJ1-2, the V gene TRBV27; D is uncertain. Germline V gene sequence: CDR1 MNHEY, CDR2 SMNVEV (reference sequence). The CDR3 covers 15 residues. CDR3 sequence reads: CAISLKPSANYGYTF. The CDR3 coding sequence is TGTGCCATCAGTTTGAAGCCTTCAGCTAACTATGGCTACACCTTC.

This clonotype was observed a handful of times. This chain uses TRBV2 with TRBJ2-3, with D unresolved. This CDR3 has 14 amino acids. Germline assignment: CDR1 SNHLY and CDR2 FYNNEI. The V end lost 4 bases, the J end lost 0 bases, and 8 bases lay between the germline ends. The CDR3: CASSVSGSTDTQYF. CDR3 in DNA: TGTGCCAGCAGTGTTAGTGGCAGCACAGATACGCAGTATTTT.

This chain connects TRBV5-1 to TRBJ1-2; maybe TRBD1 (5 bases). Germline V gives CDR1 SGHRS, CDR2 YFSETQ. V was trimmed by 4 bases and J by 0 bases, leaving 16 bases between them. The CDR3 runs to 16 residues. DNA of the CDR3: TGCGCCAGCAGCCTAGGGAAGGGGAGACCTAACTATGGCTACACCTTC. Amino acid sequence: CASSLGKGRPNYGYTF.

This clonotype was counted only a few times. The gene calls are TRBV2 and TRBJ2-1; D possibly corresponds to TRBD1 (6 bases). The CDR3 is 14 amino acids. Per germline, CDR1 SNHLY and CDR2 FYNNEI. The V gene lost 8 bases and the J gene lost 12 bases, with 23 bases spanning the gap. In nucleotides, the CDR3 is TGTGCCAGCCGGTCCGACTACGCTGGGGGCCTGCAGTTCTTC. Its protein is CASRSDYAGGLQFF. The full variable domain, with the rest looked up from reference TRBV2 and TRBJ2-1, is EPEVTQTPSHQVTQMGQEVILRCVPISNHLYFYWYRQILGQKVEFLVSFYNNEISEKSEIFDDQFSVERPDGSNFTLKIRSTKLEDSAMYFCASRSDYAGGLQFFGPGTRLTVL.

This chain uses TRBV5-1 with TRBJ2-7, with TRBD1 matching 7 bases. This CDR3 spans 15 amino acids. The V and J ends lost 4 bases and 1 base, in that order; junction bases with no gene match: 8. Germline V lookup: CDR1 SGHRS, CDR2 YFSETQ. DNA of the CDR3: TGCGCCAGCAGCACAGGATCCAGGGGGTCCTACGAGCAGTACTTC. Its protein is CASSTGSRGSYEQYF.

This clonotype was seen only a few times. The chain employs TRBV20-1 and TRBJ1-1; D perhaps matches TRBD1 (5 bases). Trimming pared 0 bases from V and 4 bases from J, leaving 15 bases between. The CDR3 sequence is 15 residues long. In germline, CDR1 is DFQATT, CDR2 SNEGSKA (reference sequence). The CDR3 spells CSARDPGPYGTEAFF. CDR3 nucleotides: TGCAGTGCTAGAGACCCGGGACCATATGGCACTGAAGCTTTCTTT.

The sample holds a few counts of this clonotype. The rearrangement links TRBV7-2 to TRBJ1-1, with D tentatively TRBD1 (5 bases). CDR3 length equals 14 residues. Germline values: CDR1 SGHTA, CDR2 FQGNSA. V was pared by 5 bases and J by 5 bases, with 15 bases between. The CDR3 sequence: CASSAGRGRTEAFF. The CDR3 nucleotides are TGTGCCAGCAGCGCGGGACGAGGACGTACTGAAGCTTTCTTT.

Ten or more counts support this clonotype. V gene TRBV9 combines with J gene TRBJ2-1; 8 positions agree with TRBD2. J gave up 9 bases and V 0 bases, and 8 bases lay outside the gene matches. The CDR3 spans 15 residues. Germline V CDR1 and CDR2: SGDLS, YYNGEE. Here the CDR3 reads CASSVGVERGSEQFF. The DNA for the CDR3 is TGTGCCAGCAGCGTAGGGGTTGAGCGGGGGTCTGAGCAGTTCTTC. The complete variable domain, with remaining parts taken from reference TRBV9 and TRBJ2-1, reads DSGVTQTPKHLITATGQRVTLRCSPRSGDLSVYWYQQSLDQGLQFLIQYYNGEERAKGNILERFSAQQFPDLHSELNLSSLELGDSALYFCASSVGVERGSEQFFGPGTRLTVL.

The J gene is TRBJ2-2, the V gene TRBV12-3 or TRBV12-4; TRBD1 is a possible D gene (7 bases). This CDR3 has 15 residues. V lost 3 bases, J lost 7 bases, and 15 bases lay in between. CDR3 nucleotide sequence: TGTGCCAGCAGTTTTTGGAGGGGGCGCGGCGGGGAGCTGTTTTTT. The encoded protein is CASSFWRGRGGELFF.

This clonotype appeared a few times. The chain has TRBV5-6 and TRBJ2-7, with 8 bases lining up with TRBD2. This CDR3 is built from 13 residues. The J segment lost 10 bases and the V segment lost 4 bases, leaving 10 bases of the junction unmatched. Germline CDR1 SGHDT, CDR2 YYEEEE. The CDR3 is CASSPARTSRQYF. The CDR3 DNA sequence: TGTGCCAGCAGCCCCGCTAGGACTAGCCGACAGTACTTC. Complete variable domain (other parts from reference TRBV5-6 and TRBJ2-7): DAGVTQSPTHLIKTRGQQVTLRCSPKSGHDTVSWYQQALGQGPQFIFQYYEEEERQRGNFPDRFSGHQFPNYSSELNVNALLLGDSALYLCASSPARTSRQYFGPGTRLTVT.

This clonotype turned up a few times. The CDR3 reads CATSSGDTGIEQYF. The CDR3 DNA reads as TGTGCCACCAGCTCGGGGGATACAGGGATCGAGCAGTACTTC. The V call is TRBV6-2 or TRBV6-3, the J call TRBJ2-7; tentatively, D is TRBD1 or TRBD2 (6 bases each). The length of the CDR3 is 14 residues. V was trimmed by 10 bases and J by 6 bases, leaving 22 bases between them. CDR1 is MNHEY and CDR2 is SVGEGT in the germline V gene.

This clonotype was counted many times. The chain combines TRBV7-3 with TRBJ2-6; possibly TRBD1 for D (6 bases). Trimming cost V 3 bases and J 0 bases, with 15 bases left between them. There are 18 residues in the CDR3. Germline V gene lookup returns CDR1 SGHTA and CDR2 FQGTGA. The CDR3 region has the DNA TGTGCCAGCAGCTTGGCCCCGGGACAACGCTCTGGGGCCAACGTCCTGACTTTC. Its translation: CASSLAPGQRSGANVLTF.

The chain combines TRBV7-7 with TRBJ2-5; D gene uncertain. V gave up 5 bases and J gave up 5 bases, with 15 bases separating them. The CDR3 contains 14 residues. Germline-derived CDR1 and CDR2 are SSHAT and FNYEAQ (reference sequence). The CDR3 loop reads CASSPARLGETQYF. For the CDR3, the DNA is TGTGCCAGCAGCCCCGCCCGACTCGGGGAGACCCAGTACTTC.

Ten or more counts support this clonotype. The rearrangement joins TRBV7-3 to TRBJ2-1; TRBD1 matches 7 bases. Unmatched junction bases numbered 9, after V lost 5 bases and J lost 8 bases. The CDR3 has 14 amino acids. The germline gives CDR1 SGHTA, CDR2 FQGTGA. The CDR3 coding sequence is TGTGCCAGCAGCCCCCAGACAGGGCGGGATGAGCAGTTCTTC. This gives the protein CASSPQTGRDEQFF.

A note on this clonotype: An end of the junction does not agree with germline; a read error may underlie this. This chain links TRBV6-1 with TRBJ1-6; D possibly corresponds to TRBD1 (6 bases). Germline CDR1 and CDR2: MNHNS and SASEGT. The CDR3 totals 14 residues. CDR3 loop: CASGEGGLYSPLHF. In DNA form, the CDR3 reads TGTGCCAGCGGTGAGGGGGGGCTTTACTCACCCCTCCACTTT.

This clonotype has just a few counts. Compared with germline, one end of the junction differs, possibly owing to a read error. The chain couples TRBV7-7 to TRBJ1-3, with 11 nucleotides matching TRBD1. Germline lookup yields CDR1 SSHAT and CDR2 FNYEAQ (reference sequence). The CDR3 is made up of 16 amino acids. Here the CDR3 DNA reads TGTGCTAGCAGTTTAGGGACAGGGGGAACTGGAAACACCATATATTTT. It is translated as CASSLGTGGTGNTIYF. The whole variable domain, filled in from reference TRBV7-7 and TRBJ1-3, reads GAGVSQSPRYKVTKRGQDVTLRCDPISSHATLYWYQQALGQGPEFLTYFNYEAQPDKSGLPSDRFSAERPEGSISTLTIQRTEQRDSAMYRCASSLGTGGTGNTIYFGEGSWLTVV.

This clonotype was counted many times. V gene TRBV12-3 or TRBV12-4 combines with J gene TRBJ2-1, with D perhaps matching TRBD2 (6 bases). V gave up 5 bases and J gave up 9 bases, with 14 bases separating them. CDR3 length: 13 residues. CDR3 DNA sequence: TGTGCCAGCAGTCTGGACGGGAGATCTGAGCAGTTCTTC. It translates to CASSLDGRSEQFF.

J is TRBJ1-4 and V is TRBV5-1; TRBD1 is a possible D gene (5 bases). The V gene's germline CDR1 is SGHRS and CDR2 YFSETQ. CDR3 length equals 13 residues. Between the trimmed V and J ends, which lost 6 bases and 8 bases, there was a span of 14 bases. CDR3 sequence (DNA): TGCGCCAGCAAGGAGGGCAGGGCCGAAAAACTGTTTTTT. Amino acids: CASKEGRAEKLFF.

With respect to this clonotype: This may be a read error, as it is one base from a much larger clone. This chain joins TRBV12-3 or TRBV12-4 and TRBJ1-2, with D maybe TRBD1 (6 bases). Deletions cut 8 bases from V and 7 bases from J, with 11 bases between. This CDR3 has 11 amino acids. CDR3 loop: CASSRGGGYTF. The CDR3 bases are TGTGCCAGCTCGAGGGGGGGTGGCTACACCTTC.

The chain recombines TRBV7-2 with TRBJ2-5; a possible D gene is TRBD1 (6 bases). In germline, CDR1 is SGHTA, CDR2 FQGNSA. The CDR3 loop spans 14 amino acids. The germline V and J ends were trimmed by 3 bases and 4 bases, with 12 bases remaining between them. CDR3 sequence reads: CASSFDRSRETQYF. Here the CDR3 DNA reads TGTGCCAGCAGCTTTGACAGGAGTAGAGAGACCCAGTACTTC.

This clonotype has a handful of counts. The chain uses TRBV4-1 and TRBJ1-1; 9 positions match TRBD1. The CDR3 has 17 amino acids. V lost 0 bases to trimming and J lost 1 base; unmatched junction nucleotides: 6. The germline V gene has CDR1 MGHRA and CDR2 YSYEKL. The CDR3 DNA reads as TGCGCCAGCAGCCAAGATACAGGGGGCGCGAGGAACACTGAAGCTTTCTTT. It codes for CASSQDTGGARNTEAFF.

Worth noting for this clonotype: This may be a read error, as it is one base from a much larger clone. The rearrangement uses TRBV6-6 and TRBJ2-7; the match to TRBD1 covers 9 bases. CDR3 length: 15 amino acids. Looked up from germline, CDR1 is MNHNY and CDR2 is SVGAGI (reference sequence). CDR3 in DNA: TGTGCCAGCAGTACACACAGGGGGCTATCCTACGAGCAGCACTTC. Residues: CASSTHRGLSYEQHF.

The chain employs TRBV10-3 and TRBJ2-1, with 8 bases aligning to TRBD2. The CDR3 is 11 residues long. Germline values: CDR1 ENHRY, CDR2 SYGVKD. V dropped 6 bases and J dropped 13; count of bases not matched to a gene: 5. CDR3 in DNA: TGTGCCATCAGGCCAGCGGGGGCACAGTTCTTC. Amino acids: CAIRPAGAQFF.

For the CDR3, the DNA is TGCGCCAGCAGCCAAGGCTACCCGGGACAGGGGGCGCGAATCAGGGGTCAGCCCCAGCATTTT. Its translation: CASSQGYPGQGARIRGQPQHF. The V gene is TRBV4-1, the J gene TRBJ1-5, with 12 positions matching TRBD1. V shed 1 base, J shed 6 bases, and the junction held 19 bases outside the gene matches. Germline lookup yields CDR1 MGHRA and CDR2 YSYEKL. This CDR3 contains 21 residues.

About this clonotype itself: One junction end does not reproduce the germline sequence, and a read error may be involved. The CDR3 nucleotides read TGTGCCAGCAGCCCGAGGGCCGCATTCTCCTACAATGAGCAGTTCTTC. Residues: CASSPRAAFSYNEQFF. The chain uses TRBV5-1 and TRBJ2-1; D is perhaps TRBD2 (5 bases). The CDR3 consists of 16 residues. The V gene's germline CDR1 is SGHRS and CDR2 YFSETQ. Combining the CDR3 with reference TRBV5-1 and TRBJ2-1 gives the whole variable domain KAGVTQTPRYLIKTRGQQVTLSCSPISGHRSVSWYQQTPGQGLQFLFEYFSETQRNKGNFPGRFSGRQFSNSRSEMNVSTLELGDSALYLCASSPRAAFSYNEQFFGPGTRLTVL.

The chain is built from TRBV3-1 and TRBJ2-2; D call uncertain. The V end was cut by 5 bases, the J end by 8 bases, with 6 bases between. The CDR3 contains 11 residues. The germline V gene has CDR1 LGHDT and CDR2 YNNKEL (reference sequence). CDR3 bases: TGTGCCAGCAGCTTGTGGGGGGAGCTGTTTTTT. It encodes CASSLWGELFF.

This clonotype occurred a few times. The chain combines TRBV5-1 with TRBJ2-3; D uncertain. Trimming pared 5 bases from V and 6 bases from J, leaving 10 bases between. CDR3 size: 12 residues. CDR1 and CDR2 from the germline V gene are SGHRS and YFSETQ. The CDR3 loop reads CASRGTGDTQYF. DNA for the CDR3: TGCGCCAGCAGAGGCACCGGGGATACGCAGTATTTT. Full variable domain (missing parts from reference TRBV5-1 and TRBJ2-3): KAGVTQTPRYLIKTRGQQVTLSCSPISGHRSVSWYQQTPGQGLQFLFEYFSETQRNKGNFPGRFSGRQFSNSRSEMNVSTLELGDSALYLCASRGTGDTQYFGPGTRLTVL.

This rearrangement joins TRBV5-1 to TRBJ2-4; D is possibly TRBD1 (5 bases). The CDR3 contains 13 residues. The V gene lost 4 bases and the J gene lost 9 bases, with 14 bases spanning the gap. CDR1 SGHRS and CDR2 YFSETQ come from the germline V gene. The CDR3 sequence: CASSPDIAAIQYF. CDR3 nucleotides: TGCGCCAGCAGCCCGGACATAGCCGCCATTCAGTACTTC. Full variable domain (outside the CDR3, taken from reference TRBV5-1 and TRBJ2-4): KAGVTQTPRYLIKTRGQQVTLSCSPISGHRSVSWYQQTPGQGLQFLFEYFSETQRNKGNFPGRFSGRQFSNSRSEMNVSTLELGDSALYLCASSPDIAAIQYFGAGTRLSVL.